The entry below gives a single T cell receptor beta chain sequence along with its context. Clones were sequenced by immunoSEQ multiplex PCR, and TCRdb holds only the in-frame ones, with some missing. The sample has 150,000 to 200,000 clones; more than 80% are singletons. These data belong to a study of blood T cell repertoires in COVID-19. The wider study: Samples came from the United States, Italy and Spain, spanning acute and convalescent COVID-19. The analysed material was cDNA or gDNA that came from T cells, B-cell-depleted T cells, or PBMCs.

Input material: peripheral blood. This sequence was found in an older woman with acute or convalescent COVID-19.

The CDR3 protein is CASSGGTGDTEAFF. In DNA, the CDR3 is TGTGCCAGCAGTGGAGGGACAGGGGACACTGAAGCTTTCTTT. The chain couples TRBV2 to TRBJ1-1, with TRBD1 matching 10 bases. The V gene's germline CDR1 is SNHLY and CDR2 FYNNEI. V shed 4 bases, J shed 3 bases, and the junction held 2 bases outside the gene matches. This CDR3 has 14 amino acids.